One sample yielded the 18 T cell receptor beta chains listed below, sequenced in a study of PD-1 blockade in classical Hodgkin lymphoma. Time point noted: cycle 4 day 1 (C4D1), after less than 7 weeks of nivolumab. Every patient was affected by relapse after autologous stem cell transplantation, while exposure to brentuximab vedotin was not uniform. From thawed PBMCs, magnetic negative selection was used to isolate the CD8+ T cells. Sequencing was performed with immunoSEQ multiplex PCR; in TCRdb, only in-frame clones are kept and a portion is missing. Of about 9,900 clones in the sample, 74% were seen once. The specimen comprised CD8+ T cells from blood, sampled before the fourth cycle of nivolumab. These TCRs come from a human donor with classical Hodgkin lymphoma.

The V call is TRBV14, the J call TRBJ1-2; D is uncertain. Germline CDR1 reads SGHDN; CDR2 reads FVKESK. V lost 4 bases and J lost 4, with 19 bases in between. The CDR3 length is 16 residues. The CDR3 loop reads CASSPDVYSNFYGYTF. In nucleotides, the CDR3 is TGTGCCAGCAGCCCAGATGTATACAGTAATTTCTATGGCTACACCTTC. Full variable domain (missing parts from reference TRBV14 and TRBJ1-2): EAGVTQFPSHSVIEKGQTVTLRCDPISGHDNLYWYRRVMGKEIKFLLHFVKESKQDESGMPNNRFLAERTGGTYSTLKVQPAELEDSGVYFCASSPDVYSNFYGYTFGSGTRLTVV.

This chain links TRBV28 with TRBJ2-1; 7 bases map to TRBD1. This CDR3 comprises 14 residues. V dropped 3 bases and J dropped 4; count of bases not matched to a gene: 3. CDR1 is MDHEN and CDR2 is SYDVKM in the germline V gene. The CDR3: CASSLPGGYNEQFF. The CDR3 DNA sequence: TGTGCCAGCAGTTTGCCAGGGGGATACAATGAGCAGTTCTTC.

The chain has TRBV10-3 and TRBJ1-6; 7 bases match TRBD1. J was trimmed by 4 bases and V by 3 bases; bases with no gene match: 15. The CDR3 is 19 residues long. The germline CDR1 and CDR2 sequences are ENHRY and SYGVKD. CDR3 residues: CAISDLQLGQLRYNSPLHF. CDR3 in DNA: TGTGCCATCAGTGATCTCCAATTGGGACAGTTGAGGTATAATTCACCCCTCCACTTT.

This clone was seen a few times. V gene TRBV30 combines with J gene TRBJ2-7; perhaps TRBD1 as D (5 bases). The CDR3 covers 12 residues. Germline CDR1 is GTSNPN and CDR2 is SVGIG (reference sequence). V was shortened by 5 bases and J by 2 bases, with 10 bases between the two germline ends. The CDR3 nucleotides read TGTGCCTGGGCAGGGTCCCCCTACGAGCAGTACTTC. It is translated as CAWAGSPYEQYF. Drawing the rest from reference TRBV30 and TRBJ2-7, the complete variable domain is SQTIHQWPATLVQPVGSPLSLECTVEGTSNPNLYWYRQAAGRGLQLLFYSVGIGQISSEVPQNLSASRPQDRQFILSSKKLLLSDSGFYLCAWAGSPYEQYFGPGTRLTVT.

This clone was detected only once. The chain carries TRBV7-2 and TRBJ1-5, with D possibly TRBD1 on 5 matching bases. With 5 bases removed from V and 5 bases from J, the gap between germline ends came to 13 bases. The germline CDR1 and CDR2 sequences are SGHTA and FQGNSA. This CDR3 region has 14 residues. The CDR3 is CASSRQPVDQPQHF. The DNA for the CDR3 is TGTGCCAGCAGCCGACAGCCTGTTGATCAGCCCCAGCATTTT.

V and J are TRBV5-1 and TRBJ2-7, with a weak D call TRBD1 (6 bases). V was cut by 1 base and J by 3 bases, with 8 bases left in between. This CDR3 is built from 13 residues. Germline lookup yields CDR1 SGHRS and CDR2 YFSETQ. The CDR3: CASSLTGNYEQYF. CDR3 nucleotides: TGCGCCAGCAGCTTGACAGGGAACTACGAGCAGTACTTC.

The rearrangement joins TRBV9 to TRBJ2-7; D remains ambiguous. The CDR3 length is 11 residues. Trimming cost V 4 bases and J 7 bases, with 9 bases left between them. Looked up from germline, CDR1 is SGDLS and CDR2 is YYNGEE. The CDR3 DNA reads TGTGCCAGCAGCTCCGGTCTTGAGCAGTACTTC. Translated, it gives CASSSGLEQYF.

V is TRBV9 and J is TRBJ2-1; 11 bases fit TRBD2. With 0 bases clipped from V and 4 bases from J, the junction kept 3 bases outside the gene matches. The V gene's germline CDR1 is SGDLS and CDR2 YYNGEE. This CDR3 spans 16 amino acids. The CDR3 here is CASSVEGTSGYNEQFF. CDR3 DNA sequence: TGTGCCAGCAGCGTAGAGGGGACTAGCGGATACAATGAGCAGTTCTTC.

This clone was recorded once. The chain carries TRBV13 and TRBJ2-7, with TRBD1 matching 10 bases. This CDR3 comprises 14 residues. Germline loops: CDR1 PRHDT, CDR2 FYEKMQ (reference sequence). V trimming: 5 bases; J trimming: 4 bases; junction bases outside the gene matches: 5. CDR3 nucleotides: TGTGCCAGCAGCAATGGACAGGGGGGATACGAGCAGTACTTC. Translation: CASSNGQGGYEQYF.

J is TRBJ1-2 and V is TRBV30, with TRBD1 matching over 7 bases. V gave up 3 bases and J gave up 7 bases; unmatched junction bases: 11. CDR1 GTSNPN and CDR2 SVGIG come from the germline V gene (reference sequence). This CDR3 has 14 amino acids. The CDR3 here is CAWSWDSDLRGYTF. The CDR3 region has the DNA TGTGCCTGGAGCTGGGACAGCGACCTCCGTGGCTACACCTTC.

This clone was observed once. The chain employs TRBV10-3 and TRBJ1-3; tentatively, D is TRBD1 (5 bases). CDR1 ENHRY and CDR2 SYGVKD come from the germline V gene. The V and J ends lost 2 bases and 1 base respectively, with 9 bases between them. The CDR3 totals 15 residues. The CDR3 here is CAISEEGVSGNTIYF. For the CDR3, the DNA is TGTGCCATCAGTGAGGAAGGGGTTTCTGGAAACACCATATATTTT.

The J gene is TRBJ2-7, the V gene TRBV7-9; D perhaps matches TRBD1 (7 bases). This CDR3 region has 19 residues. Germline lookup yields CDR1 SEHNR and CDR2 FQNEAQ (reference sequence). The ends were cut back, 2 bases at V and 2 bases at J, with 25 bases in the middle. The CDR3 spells CASSLTAGGHSFFTYEQYF. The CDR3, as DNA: TGTGCCAGCAGCTTAACGGCAGGGGGGCATTCCTTCTTCACCTACGAGCAGTACTTC.

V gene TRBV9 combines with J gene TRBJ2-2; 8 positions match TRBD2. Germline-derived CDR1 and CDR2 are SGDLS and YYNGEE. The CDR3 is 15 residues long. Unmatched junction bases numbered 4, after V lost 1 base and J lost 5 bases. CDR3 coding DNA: TGTGCCAGCAGCGTAATGGCGGGAGGAACCGGGGAGCTGTTTTTT. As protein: CASSVMAGGTGELFF. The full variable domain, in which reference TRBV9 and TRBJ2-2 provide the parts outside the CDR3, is DSGVTQTPKHLITATGQRVTLRCSPRSGDLSVYWYQQSLDQGLQFLIQYYNGEERAKGNILERFSAQQFPDLHSELNLSSLELGDSALYFCASSVMAGGTGELFFGEGSRLTVL.

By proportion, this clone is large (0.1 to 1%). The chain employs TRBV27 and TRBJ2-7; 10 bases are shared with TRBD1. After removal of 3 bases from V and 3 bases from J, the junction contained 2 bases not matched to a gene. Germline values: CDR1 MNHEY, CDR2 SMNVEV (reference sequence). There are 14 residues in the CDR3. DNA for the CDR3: TGTGCCAGCAGTTTGGGGACAGGGGTCTACGAGCAGTACTTC. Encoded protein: CASSLGTGVYEQYF.

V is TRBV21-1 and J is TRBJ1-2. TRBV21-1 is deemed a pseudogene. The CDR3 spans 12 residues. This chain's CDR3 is CASRFSALGYTF. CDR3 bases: TGTGCCAGCAGATTCTCTGCTCTTGGCTACACCTTC.

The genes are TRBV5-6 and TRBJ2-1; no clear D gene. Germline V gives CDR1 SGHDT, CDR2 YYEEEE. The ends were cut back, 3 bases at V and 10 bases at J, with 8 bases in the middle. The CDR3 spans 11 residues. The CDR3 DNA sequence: TGTGCCAGCAGCTCCTGGGGAGAGCAGTTCTTC. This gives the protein CASSSWGEQFF.

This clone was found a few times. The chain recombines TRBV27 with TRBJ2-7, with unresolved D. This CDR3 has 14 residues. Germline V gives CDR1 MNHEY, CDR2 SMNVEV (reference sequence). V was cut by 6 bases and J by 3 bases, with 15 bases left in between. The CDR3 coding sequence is TGTGCCAGCAGAAGGGCAGGAGAATTCTACGAGCAGTACTTC. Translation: CASRRAGEFYEQYF.

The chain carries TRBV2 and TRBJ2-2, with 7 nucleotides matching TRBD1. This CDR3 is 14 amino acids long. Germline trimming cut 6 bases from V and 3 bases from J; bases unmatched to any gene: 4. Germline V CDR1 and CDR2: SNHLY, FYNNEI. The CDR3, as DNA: TGTGCCAGCAGCCGGGACAGCTACACCGGGGAGCTGTTTTTT. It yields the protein CASSRDSYTGELFF.